This TCR beta chain comes out of a study of pediatric ulcerative colitis. Study findings and constraints: Acute severe colitis showed lower rectal diversity from clonal expansions. A couple of patients' blood samples yielded substantially fewer templates.

Generated by immunoSEQ multiplex PCR, the TCRdb table keeps only in-frame clones and is missing some. The sample includes over 30,000 clones, 81% seen only once; the top ten take 0.85% to 1.3%. The CDR3 totals 14 residues. The germline V gene has CDR1 LNHDA and CDR2 SQIVND (reference sequence). J gave up 4 bases and V 5 bases, and 5 bases lay outside the gene matches. Rectal tissue came from one to two pinch biopsies taken at colonoscopy. Concerning this clone itself: Its antigen is still unknown.

The chain uses TRBV19 and TRBJ1-2, with 9 bases lining up with TRBD1. The clonotype comes from a boy younger than 18 with mild ulcerative colitis. Sequences were obtained from gut tissue. The CDR3 DNA sequence: TGTGCCAGTAGTCCCGGGACAGGGACCTATGGCTACACCTTC. This codes for CASSPGTGTYGYTF. Variable domain in full (rest from reference TRBV19 and TRBJ1-2): DGGITQSPKYLFRKEGQNVTLSCEQNLNHDAMYWYRQDPGQGLRLIYYSQIVNDFQKGDIAEGYSVSREKKESFPLTVTSAQKNPTAFYLCASSPGTGTYGYTFGSGTRLTVV.